This T cell receptor (beta chain) was sequenced during a study of blood T cell repertoires in COVID-19. For the study at large: There were acute and convalescent COVID-19 samples, and they came from the United States, Italy and Spain. PBMCs, B-cell-depleted T cells, or T cells provided the cDNA or gDNA that made up the material.

Per the original methods: Nucleated cell counts were estimated from reference gene primer amplification. Profiled with immunoSEQ multiplex PCR; TCRdb holds only in-frame clones, not every one. V and J calls and clone size are copied from that table; D and trimming were computed from the DNA. Among about 100,000 clones listed, less than 90% were seen once. The CDR3 spans 13 residues. CDR1 is LNHDA, CDR2 SQIVND, per germline (reference sequence). The V gene lost 6 bases and the J gene lost 1 base, with 9 bases spanning the gap. The chain links TRBV19 to TRBJ1-1; D gene ambiguous. Sequencing input: peripheral blood. This TCR was sampled from a man younger than 40 in a cohort sampled during active COVID-19. CDR3 in amino acids: CASSGNGNTEAFF. CDR3 nucleotide sequence: TGTGCCAGTAGCGGGAACGGGAACACTGAAGCTTTCTTT.